The subject of this entry is one T cell receptor beta chain. The data belong to a study of T cell changes during pregnancy in multiple sclerosis. Clones were read by immunoSEQ multiplex PCR, and TCRdb kept only the in-frame ones, dropping some. The table records tens of thousands of clones, around 94% of them present only once. The CDR3 covers 17 residues. Looked up from germline, CDR1 is KGHSH and CDR2 is LQKENI. The V and J ends lost 3 bases and 1 base, in that order; junction bases with no gene match: 9. This clonotype originated in a female donor with multiple sclerosis, enrolled in a pregnancy study. The source was peripheral blood, collected after pregnancy. The chain is built from TRBV18 and TRBJ2-1; 7 positions agree with TRBD2. The CDR3 nucleotides read TGTGCCAGCTCACCCCCCCTCACTAGCGAGTCCTACAATGAGCAGTTCTTC. It is translated as CASSPPLTSESYNEQFF.